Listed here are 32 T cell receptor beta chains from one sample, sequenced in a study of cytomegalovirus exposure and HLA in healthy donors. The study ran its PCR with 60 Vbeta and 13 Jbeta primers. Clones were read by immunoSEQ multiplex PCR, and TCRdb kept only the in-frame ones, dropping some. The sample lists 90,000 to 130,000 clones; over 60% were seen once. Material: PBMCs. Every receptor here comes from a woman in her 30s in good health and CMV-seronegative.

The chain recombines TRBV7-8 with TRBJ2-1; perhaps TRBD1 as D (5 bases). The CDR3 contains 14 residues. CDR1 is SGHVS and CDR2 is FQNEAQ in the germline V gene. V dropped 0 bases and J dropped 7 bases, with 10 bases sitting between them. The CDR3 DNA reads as TGTGCCAGCAGCTTAGCCCCAGGGTTAAATGAGCAGTTCTTC. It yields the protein CASSLAPGLNEQFF.

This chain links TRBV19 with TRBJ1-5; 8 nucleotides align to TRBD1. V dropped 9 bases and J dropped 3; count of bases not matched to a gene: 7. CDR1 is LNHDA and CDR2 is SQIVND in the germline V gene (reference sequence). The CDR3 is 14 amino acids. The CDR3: CASSGQGLNQPQHF. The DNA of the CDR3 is TGTGCCAGCTCAGGACAGGGACTCAATCAGCCCCAGCATTTT.

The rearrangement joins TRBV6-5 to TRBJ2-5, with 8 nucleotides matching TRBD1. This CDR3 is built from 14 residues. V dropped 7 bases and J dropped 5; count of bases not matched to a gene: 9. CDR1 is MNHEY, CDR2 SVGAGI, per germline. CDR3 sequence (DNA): TGTGCCAGCACTCCCGCAGGGGGCGGCGAGACCCAGTACTTC. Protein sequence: CASTPAGGGETQYF.

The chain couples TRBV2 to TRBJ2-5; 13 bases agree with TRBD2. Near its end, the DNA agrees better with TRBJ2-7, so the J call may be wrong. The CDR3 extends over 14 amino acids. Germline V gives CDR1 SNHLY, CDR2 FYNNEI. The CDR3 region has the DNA TGTGCCACCCCAGGACTAGCGGGAGATCTCGAGCAGTACTTC. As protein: CATPGLAGDLEQYF.

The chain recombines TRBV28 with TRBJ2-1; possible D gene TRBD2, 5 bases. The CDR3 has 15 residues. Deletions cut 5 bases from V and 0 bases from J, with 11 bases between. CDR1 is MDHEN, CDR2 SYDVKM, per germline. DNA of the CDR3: TGTGCCAGCAGTCCGAGCGGAATCTCCTACAATGAGCAGTTCTTC. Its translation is CASSPSGISYNEQFF.

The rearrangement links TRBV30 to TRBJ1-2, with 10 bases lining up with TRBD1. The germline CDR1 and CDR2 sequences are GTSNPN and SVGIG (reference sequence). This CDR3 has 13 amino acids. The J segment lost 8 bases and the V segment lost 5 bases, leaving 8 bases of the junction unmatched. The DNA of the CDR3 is TGTGCCTGGGAGCCGGGACAGGGGTTGGGCTACACCTTC. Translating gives CAWEPGQGLGYTF. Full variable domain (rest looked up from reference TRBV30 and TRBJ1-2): SQTIHQWPATLVQPVGSPLSLECTVEGTSNPNLYWYRQAAGRGLQLLFYSVGIGQISSEVPQNLSASRPQDRQFILSSKKLLLSDSGFYLCAWEPGQGLGYTFGSGTRLTVV.

In nucleotides, the CDR3 is TGTGCCAGCAGCTCGGGACTAGCGGGAGTGTACAATGAGCAGTTCTTC. Amino acid sequence: CASSSGLAGVYNEQFF. The J gene is TRBJ2-1, the V gene TRBV5-6; 14 nucleotides agree with TRBD2. This CDR3 spans 16 amino acids. The germline V gene encodes CDR1 SGHDT and CDR2 YYEEEE. With 3 bases clipped from V and 4 bases from J, the junction kept 3 bases outside the gene matches. The variable domain in full, completed from reference TRBV5-6 and TRBJ2-1, reads DAGVTQSPTHLIKTRGQQVTLRCSPKSGHDTVSWYQQALGQGPQFIFQYYEEEERQRGNFPDRFSGHQFPNYSSELNVNALLLGDSALYLCASSSGLAGVYNEQFFGPGTRLTVL.

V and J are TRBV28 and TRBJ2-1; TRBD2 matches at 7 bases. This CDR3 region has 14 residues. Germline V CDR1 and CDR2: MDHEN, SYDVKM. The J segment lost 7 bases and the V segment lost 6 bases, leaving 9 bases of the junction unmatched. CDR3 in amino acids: CASSWAGEGNEQFF. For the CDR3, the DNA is TGTGCCAGCAGCTGGGCGGGAGAGGGTAATGAGCAGTTCTTC.

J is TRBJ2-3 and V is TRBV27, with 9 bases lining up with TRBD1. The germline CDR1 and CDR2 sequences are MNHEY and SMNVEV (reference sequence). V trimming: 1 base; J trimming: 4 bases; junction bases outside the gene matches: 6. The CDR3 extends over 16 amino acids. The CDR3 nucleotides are TGTGCCAGCAGTTTATTAGGGACAGGGTGGGCAGATACGCAGTATTTT. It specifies CASSLLGTGWADTQYF.

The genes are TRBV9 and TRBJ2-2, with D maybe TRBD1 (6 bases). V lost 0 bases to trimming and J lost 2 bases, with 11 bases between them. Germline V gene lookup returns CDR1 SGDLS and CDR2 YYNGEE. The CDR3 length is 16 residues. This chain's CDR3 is CASSVATGTNTGELFF. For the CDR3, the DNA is TGTGCCAGCAGCGTAGCTACAGGGACCAACACCGGGGAGCTGTTTTTT.

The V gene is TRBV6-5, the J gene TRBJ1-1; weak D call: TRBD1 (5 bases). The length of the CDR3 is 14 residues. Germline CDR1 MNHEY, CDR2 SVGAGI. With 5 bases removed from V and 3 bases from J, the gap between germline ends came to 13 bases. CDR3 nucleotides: TGTGCCAGCAGTAAAACACCGGGGGACACTGAAGCTTTCTTT. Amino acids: CASSKTPGDTEAFF.

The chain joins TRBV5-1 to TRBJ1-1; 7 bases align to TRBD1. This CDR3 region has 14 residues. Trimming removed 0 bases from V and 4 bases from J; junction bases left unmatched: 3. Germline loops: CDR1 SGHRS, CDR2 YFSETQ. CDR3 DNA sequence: TGCGCCAGCAGCTTGGACAGGGGAGCCACTGAAGCTTTCTTT. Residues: CASSLDRGATEAFF.

CDR3 sequence (DNA): TGTGCCAGCAGCTTAACCCGGCTAGCCGGCACAGATACGCAGTATTTT. This gives the protein CASSLTRLAGTDTQYF. The rearrangement joins TRBV7-3 to TRBJ2-3, with D perhaps TRBD2 (5 bases). Germline V lookup: CDR1 SGHTA, CDR2 FQGTGA. Trimming cost V 0 bases and J 1 base, with 11 bases left between them. This CDR3 is built from 16 residues.

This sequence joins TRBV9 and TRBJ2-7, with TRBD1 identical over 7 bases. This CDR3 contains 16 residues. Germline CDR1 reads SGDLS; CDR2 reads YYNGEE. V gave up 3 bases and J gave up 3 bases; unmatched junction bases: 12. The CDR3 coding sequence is TGTGCCAGCAGCGCAAACTCGGACAGGCCCCTCTACGAGCAGTACTTC. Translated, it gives CASSANSDRPLYEQYF.

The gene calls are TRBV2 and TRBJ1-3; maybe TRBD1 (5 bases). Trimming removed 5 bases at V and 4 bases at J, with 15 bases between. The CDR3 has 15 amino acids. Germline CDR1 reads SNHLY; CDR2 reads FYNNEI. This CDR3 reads CASSRDSIGGNTIYF. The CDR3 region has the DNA TGTGCCAGCAGTAGGGACTCTATCGGAGGAAACACCATATATTTT.

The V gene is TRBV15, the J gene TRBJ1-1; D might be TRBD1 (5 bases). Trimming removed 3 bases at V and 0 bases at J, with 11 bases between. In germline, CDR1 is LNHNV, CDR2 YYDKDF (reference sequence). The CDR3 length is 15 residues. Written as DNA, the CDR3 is TGTGCCACCAGCAGGCAGGGCCTAATGAACACTGAAGCTTTCTTT. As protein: CATSRQGLMNTEAFF.

In nucleotides, the CDR3 is TGTGCCAGCAAAACCGACATACGCCCCTACGAGCAGTACTTC. This encodes CASKTDIRPYEQYF. V and J are TRBV6-1 and TRBJ2-7; unclear D gene. Trimming took off 7 bases at V and 2 bases at J, with 15 bases between the two ends. Germline CDR1 and CDR2: MNHNS and SASEGT. This CDR3 contains 14 residues.

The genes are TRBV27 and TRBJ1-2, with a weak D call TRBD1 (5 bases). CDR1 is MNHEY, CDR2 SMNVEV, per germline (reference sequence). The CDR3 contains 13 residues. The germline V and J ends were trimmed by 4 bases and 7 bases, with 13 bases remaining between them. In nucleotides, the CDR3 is TGTGCCAGCAGTTCGGGACTCCGCGGTGGCTACACCTTC. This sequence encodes CASSSGLRGGYTF.

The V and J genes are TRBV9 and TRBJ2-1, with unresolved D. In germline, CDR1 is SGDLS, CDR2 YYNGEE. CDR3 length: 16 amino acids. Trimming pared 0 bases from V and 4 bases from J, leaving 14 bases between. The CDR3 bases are TGTGCCAGCAGCGTAGCTGGTACTCGGGTTTACAATGAGCAGTTCTTC. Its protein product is CASSVAGTRVYNEQFF.

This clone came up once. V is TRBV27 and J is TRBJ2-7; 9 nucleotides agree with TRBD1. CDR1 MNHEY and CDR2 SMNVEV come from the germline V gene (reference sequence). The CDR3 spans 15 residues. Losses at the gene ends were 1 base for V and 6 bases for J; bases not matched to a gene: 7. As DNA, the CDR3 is TGTGCCAGCAGTTTATACCGGGACAGGGCTCGCGAGCAGTACTTC. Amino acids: CASSLYRDRAREQYF.

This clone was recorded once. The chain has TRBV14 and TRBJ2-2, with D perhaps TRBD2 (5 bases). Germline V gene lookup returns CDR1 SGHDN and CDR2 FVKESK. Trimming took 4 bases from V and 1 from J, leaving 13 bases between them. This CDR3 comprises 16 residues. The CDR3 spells CASSPRLRENTGELFF. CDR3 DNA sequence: TGTGCCAGCAGCCCAAGACTGAGGGAGAACACCGGGGAGCTGTTTTTT.

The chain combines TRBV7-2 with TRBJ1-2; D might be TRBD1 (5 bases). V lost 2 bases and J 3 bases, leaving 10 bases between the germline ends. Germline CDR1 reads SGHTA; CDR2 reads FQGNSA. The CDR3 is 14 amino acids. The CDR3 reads CASSLWGADYGYTF. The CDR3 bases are TGTGCCAGCAGCTTATGGGGCGCTGACTATGGCTACACCTTC.

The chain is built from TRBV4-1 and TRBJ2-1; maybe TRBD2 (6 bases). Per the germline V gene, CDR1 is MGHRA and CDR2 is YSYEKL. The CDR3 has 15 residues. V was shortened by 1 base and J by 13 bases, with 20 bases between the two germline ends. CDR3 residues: CASSQGSRDSRRQFF. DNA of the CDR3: TGCGCCAGCAGCCAAGGATCACGGGACTCACGGAGACAGTTCTTC.

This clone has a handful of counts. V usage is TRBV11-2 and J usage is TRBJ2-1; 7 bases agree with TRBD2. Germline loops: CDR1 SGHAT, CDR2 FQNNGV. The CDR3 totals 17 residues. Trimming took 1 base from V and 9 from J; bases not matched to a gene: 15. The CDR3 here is CASSLGASGGVIGEQFF. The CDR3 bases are TGTGCCAGCAGCTTAGGGGCTAGCGGAGGGGTAATAGGTGAGCAGTTCTTC.

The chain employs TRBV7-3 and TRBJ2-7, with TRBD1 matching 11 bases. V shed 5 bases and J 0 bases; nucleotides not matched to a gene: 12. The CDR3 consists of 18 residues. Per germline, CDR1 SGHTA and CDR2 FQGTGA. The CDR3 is CASSLSPPGQGGSYEQYF. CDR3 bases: TGTGCCAGCAGCCTTAGCCCTCCGGGACAGGGGGGCTCCTACGAGCAGTACTTC. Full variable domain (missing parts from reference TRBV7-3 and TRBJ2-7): GAGVSQTPSNKVTEKGKYVELRCDPISGHTALYWYRQSLGQGPEFLIYFQGTGAADDSGLPNDRFFAVRPEGSVSTLKIQRTERGDSAVYLCASSLSPPGQGGSYEQYFGPGTRLTVT.

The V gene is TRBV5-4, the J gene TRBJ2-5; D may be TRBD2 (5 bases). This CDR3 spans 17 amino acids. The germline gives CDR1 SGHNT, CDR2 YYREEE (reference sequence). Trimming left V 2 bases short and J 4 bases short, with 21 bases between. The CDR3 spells CASSFSSLVVSGETQYF. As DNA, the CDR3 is TGTGCCAGCAGCTTCTCTAGCTTGGTGGTTTCGGGAGAGACCCAGTACTTC.

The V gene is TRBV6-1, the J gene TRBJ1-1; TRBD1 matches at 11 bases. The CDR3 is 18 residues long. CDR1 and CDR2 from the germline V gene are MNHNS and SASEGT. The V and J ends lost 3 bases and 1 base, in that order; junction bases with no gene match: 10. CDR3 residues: CASSDARTGGAKNTEAFF. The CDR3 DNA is TGTGCCAGCAGTGATGCGAGGACAGGGGGCGCGAAGAACACTGAAGCTTTCTTT.

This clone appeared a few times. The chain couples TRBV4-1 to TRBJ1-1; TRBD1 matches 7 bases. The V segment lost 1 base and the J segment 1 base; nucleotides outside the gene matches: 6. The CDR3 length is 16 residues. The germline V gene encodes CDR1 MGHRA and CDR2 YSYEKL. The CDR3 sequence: CASSQVGGEGNTEAFF. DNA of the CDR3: TGCGCCAGCAGCCAAGTAGGGGGCGAGGGGAACACTGAAGCTTTCTTT.

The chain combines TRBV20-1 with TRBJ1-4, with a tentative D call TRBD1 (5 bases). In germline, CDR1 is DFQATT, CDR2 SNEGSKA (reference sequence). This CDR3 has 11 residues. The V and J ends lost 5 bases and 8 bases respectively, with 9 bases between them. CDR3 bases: TGCAGTGCTCAGGGAGGCGAAAAACTGTTTTTT. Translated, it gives CSAQGGEKLFF.

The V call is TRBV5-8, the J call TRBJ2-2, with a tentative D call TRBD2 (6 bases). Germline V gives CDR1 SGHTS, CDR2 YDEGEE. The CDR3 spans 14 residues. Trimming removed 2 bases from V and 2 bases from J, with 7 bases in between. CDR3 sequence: CASSFGLNTGELFF. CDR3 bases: TGTGCCAGCAGCTTTGGACTAAACACCGGGGAGCTGTTTTTT.

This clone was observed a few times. The CDR3, as DNA: TGTGCCAGCAGGCAAGATAATCAGGTCAATGAGCAGTTCTTC. The encoded protein is CASRQDNQVNEQFF. The rearrangement uses TRBV6-5 and TRBJ2-1; D is unresolved. The CDR3 loop spans 14 amino acids. V gave up 6 bases and J gave up 6 bases, with 15 bases separating them. Germline values: CDR1 MNHEY, CDR2 SVGAGI.

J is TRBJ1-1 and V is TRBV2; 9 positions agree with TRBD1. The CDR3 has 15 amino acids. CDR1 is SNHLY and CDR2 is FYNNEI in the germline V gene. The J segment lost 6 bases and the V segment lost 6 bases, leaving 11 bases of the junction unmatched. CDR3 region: CASRPGQGGISEAFF. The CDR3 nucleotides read TGTGCCAGCAGACCGGGACAGGGCGGGATATCTGAAGCTTTCTTT.